Each of the 2 T cell receptor beta chains below was sequenced from the same sample in a study of Ad26.COV2.S vaccination and SARS-CoV-2 variants (dated by TCRdb to the early 2020s). The library was generated by the immunoSEQ multiplex PCR assay. In its TCRdb copy, this immuneACCESS table keeps in-frame sequences only and misses some clones. Where compared with another copy, unresolved V genes explain less than half of these, and the others have no known cause. The table for this sample lists 350,000 to 450,000 clones; approximately 85% of them were counted only once. Less than 4% of the sample is in the top ten clones. The intended sense of this specimen's treatment or condition label: some 19 received Ad26.COV2.S at low or high dose, single or two shots; about five received placebo; per-sample allocation not given. Repertoires of vaccine and placebo recipients were sequenced from samples taken on day 63 after the first injection.

Sample: peripheral blood, taken in a trial of Ad26.COV2.S vaccine versus placebo. The receptors here all came from a person between 18 and 65 years old who received the Ad26.COV2.S COVID-19 vaccine or a placebo.

The chain joins TRBV14 to TRBJ2-1, with 7 bases matching TRBD1. The germline gives CDR1 SGHDN, CDR2 FVKESK. The trim removed 1 base at V and 2 bases at J, leaving 2 bases unmatched. This CDR3 has 15 amino acids. The DNA for the CDR3 is TGTGCCAGCAGCCAAGCCGGGACAGCCTACAATGAGCAGTTCTTC. Its protein product is CASSQAGTAYNEQFF. The full variable domain, with the rest looked up from reference TRBV14 and TRBJ2-1, is EAGVTQFPSHSVIEKGQTVTLRCDPISGHDNLYWYRRVMGKEIKFLLHFVKESKQDESGMPNNRFLAERTGGTYSTLKVQPAELEDSGVYFCASSQAGTAYNEQFFGPGTRLTVL.

This sequence joins TRBV18 and TRBJ2-7; 9 nucleotides agree with TRBD1. The length of the CDR3 is 14 residues. The germline gives CDR1 KGHSH, CDR2 LQKENI. Unmatched junction bases numbered 6, after V lost 3 bases and J lost 6 bases. CDR3 protein: CASSPDRGLVEQYF. CDR3 DNA: TGTGCCAGCTCACCGGACAGGGGTCTGGTCGAGCAGTACTTC.